Following are 22 T cell receptor beta chains from one sample sequenced in a study of cytomegalovirus exposure and HLA in healthy donors. The study ran its PCR with 60 Vbeta and 13 Jbeta primers. Method: immunoSEQ multiplex PCR; TCRdb's copy keeps in-frame clones and lacks some. The table lists 50,000 to 60,000 clones, roughly 76% of them singletons. Sequenced sample: PBMCs. These TCRs come from a woman between 40 and 55 years old in good health and CMV-seropositive.

The chain employs TRBV7-2 and TRBJ1-3; D gene ambiguous. Trimming removed 1 base at V and 5 bases at J, with 6 bases between. CDR1 and CDR2 from the germline V gene are SGHTA and FQGNSA. The CDR3 consists of 13 residues. DNA for the CDR3: TGTGCCAGCAGCTTAGATATCCGAAACACCATATATTTT. Its translation: CASSLDIRNTIYF.

This sequence joins TRBV5-4 and TRBJ1-2; weak D call: TRBD1 (5 bases). V was pared by 5 bases and J by 7 bases, with 15 bases between. Germline assignment: CDR1 SGHNT and CDR2 YYREEE (reference sequence). The CDR3 length is 13 residues. CDR3 in amino acids: CASRGSAGLGYTF. CDR3 nucleotides: TGTGCCAGCAGGGGCTCTGCAGGGCTTGGCTACACCTTC.

The J gene is TRBJ2-7, the V gene TRBV19; 11 bases match TRBD2. The V and J ends lost 9 bases and 2 bases, in that order; junction bases with no gene match: 9. The CDR3 is made up of 15 amino acids. CDR1 is LNHDA, CDR2 SQIVND, per germline (reference sequence). CDR3 in DNA: TGTGCCAGCGGCCATAGACTAGCGGGGACCTACGAGCAGTACTTC. This codes for CASGHRLAGTYEQYF.

The chain uses TRBV4-2 and TRBJ2-3; tentative D call: TRBD1 (6 bases). V lost 4 bases, J lost 2 bases, and 19 bases lay in between. CDR3 length equals 17 residues. Germline V gives CDR1 LGHNA, CDR2 YNFKEQ. CDR3 sequence reads: CASSLSDTTGSTDTQYF. The CDR3 region has the DNA TGTGCCAGCAGCCTGTCAGACACGACAGGCTCCACAGATACGCAGTATTTT.

The chain is built from TRBV29-1 and TRBJ2-3; D remains ambiguous. The germline V gene encodes CDR1 SQVTM and CDR2 ANQGSEA. V was shortened by 6 bases and J by 4 bases, with 8 bases between the two germline ends. The length of the CDR3 is 11 residues. Here the CDR3 DNA reads TGCAGCGTCACTAATCCAGATACGCAGTATTTT. It specifies CSVTNPDTQYF.

V and J are TRBV7-2 and TRBJ2-7, with 13 bases lining up with TRBD2. The CDR3 consists of 17 residues. The V gene end was trimmed by 5 bases and the J gene end by 6 bases; junction bases not matched to a gene: 13. Germline CDR1 SGHTA, CDR2 FQGNSA. Here the CDR3 reads CASSRLAGGTISGEQYF. DNA for the CDR3: TGTGCCAGCAGCCGACTAGCGGGGGGCACTATCAGCGGCGAGCAGTACTTC.

V gene TRBV5-6 combines with J gene TRBJ1-6; 9 nucleotides agree with TRBD1. V was clipped by 5 bases and J by 9 bases; unmatched bases: 6. The germline V gene encodes CDR1 SGHDT and CDR2 YYEEEE. This CDR3 contains 14 residues. The CDR3 DNA reads as TGTGCCAGCAGGACTCGGGACAGGGTTTCACCCCTCCACTTT. It is translated as CASRTRDRVSPLHF.

In this sample, this clone turned up once. The gene calls are TRBV27 and TRBJ2-7, with 8 bases matching TRBD1. This CDR3 is 14 amino acids long. The V and J ends lost 5 bases and 3 bases, in that order; junction bases with no gene match: 6. Germline CDR1 and CDR2: MNHEY and SMNVEV (reference sequence). This CDR3 is CASSRQGSGYEQYF. DNA for the CDR3: TGTGCCAGCAGTAGACAGGGGTCGGGCTACGAGCAGTACTTC.

The chain employs TRBV7-8 and TRBJ2-7; 9 positions agree with TRBD1. The trim removed 2 bases at V and 5 bases at J, leaving 10 bases unmatched. CDR3 size: 16 residues. CDR1 and CDR2 from the germline V gene are SGHVS and FQNEAQ. CDR3 region: CASSLNPGQGNNEQYF. CDR3 DNA sequence: TGTGCCAGCAGCTTAAACCCCGGACAGGGGAACAACGAGCAGTACTTC. Looking up the rest from reference TRBV7-8 and TRBJ2-7 gives the full variable domain: GAGVSQSPRYKVAKRGQDVALRCDPISGHVSLFWYQQALGQGPEFLTYFQNEAQLDKSGLPSDRFFAERPEGSVSTLKIQRTQQEDSAVYLCASSLNPGQGNNEQYFGPGTRLTVT.

In nucleotides, the CDR3 is TGTGCCAGCAGCCAAGCTCCAGGGTTTACGCAGTATTTT. As protein: CASSQAPGFTQYF. This rearrangement joins TRBV14 to TRBJ2-3; possibly TRBD1 for D (5 bases). This CDR3 contains 13 residues. CDR1 is SGHDN, CDR2 FVKESK, per germline. Between the trimmed V and J ends, which lost 1 base and 8 bases, there was a span of 10 bases.

The gene calls are TRBV7-2 and TRBJ1-5, with TRBD1 as a possible D gene (5 bases). Germline CDR1 is SGHTA and CDR2 is FQGNSA. The CDR3 loop spans 14 amino acids. Trimming took 2 bases from V and 7 from J, leaving 12 bases between them. This CDR3 is CASSLSSGGQPQHF. The CDR3 nucleotides read TGTGCCAGCAGCTTAAGCAGCGGGGGACAGCCCCAGCATTTT.

This clone was recorded only once. J is TRBJ1-5 and V is TRBV6-1; a possible D gene is TRBD1 (5 bases). This CDR3 region has 15 residues. The V end lost 7 bases, the J end lost 5 bases, and 18 bases lay between the germline ends. CDR1 is MNHNS and CDR2 is SASEGT in the germline V gene. The DNA of the CDR3 is TGTGCCAGCATCTTCAGGGCAGGATGGGATCAGCCCCAGCATTTT. Encoded protein: CASIFRAGWDQPQHF.

V is TRBV28 and J is TRBJ2-7; 12 bases map to TRBD2. Unmatched junction bases numbered 8, after V lost 7 bases and J lost 1 base. The germline gives CDR1 MDHEN, CDR2 SYDVKM. This CDR3 has 16 amino acids. The CDR3, as DNA: TGTGCCAGCACCAATGGGGGACTAGCGGGTTCCTACGAGCAGTACTTC. Its protein product is CASTNGGLAGSYEQYF.

V gene TRBV5-4 combines with J gene TRBJ2-4, with D uncertain. The CDR3 extends over 13 amino acids. Trimming left V 1 base short and J 5 bases short, with 7 bases between. Per germline, CDR1 SGHNT and CDR2 YYREEE (reference sequence). Written as DNA, the CDR3 is TGTGCCAGCAGCTTGACCCGGGAAAACATTCAGTACTTC. This encodes CASSLTRENIQYF.

The rearrangement links TRBV4-3 to TRBJ2-1, with TRBD2 as a possible D gene (6 bases). Trimming pared 0 bases from V and 5 bases from J, leaving 14 bases between. The CDR3 extends over 16 amino acids. Germline loops: CDR1 LGHNA, CDR2 YSLEER. CDR3: CASSQDGGGKNNEQFF. The CDR3 DNA sequence: TGCGCCAGCAGCCAAGATGGCGGCGGGAAGAACAATGAGCAGTTCTTC.

The chain couples TRBV7-7 to TRBJ1-2, with 9 nucleotides matching TRBD1. The CDR3 totals 18 residues. The germline gives CDR1 SSHAT, CDR2 FNYEAQ (reference sequence). Trimming cost V 5 bases and J 2 bases; bases outside gene matches: 15. The CDR3, as DNA: TGTGCCAGCAGCCCAAACACAGGGGGCGGTTCTAAGAACTATGGCTACACCTTC. It translates to CASSPNTGGGSKNYGYTF.

This clone was detected once. The chain has TRBV29-1 and TRBJ2-3; no definite D call. The CDR3 covers 13 residues. Germline-derived CDR1 and CDR2 are SQVTM and ANQGSEA. Trimming removed 6 bases at V and 6 bases at J, with 16 bases between. For the CDR3, the DNA is TGCAGCGTAAAACAATCCAGCGCCGATACGCAGTATTTT. This gives the protein CSVKQSSADTQYF.

The CDR3 loop is CASSPESRGTEAFF. The CDR3 DNA sequence: TGTGCCAGCAGCCCGGAGTCCAGGGGCACTGAAGCTTTCTTT. The V call is TRBV7-2, the J call TRBJ1-1, with a tentative D call TRBD1 (6 bases). V shed 5 bases and J shed 4 bases, with 14 bases lying between them. This CDR3 comprises 14 residues. Looked up from germline, CDR1 is SGHTA and CDR2 is FQGNSA. The full variable domain, rest sourced from reference TRBV7-2 and TRBJ1-1, is GAGVSQSPSNKVTEKGKDVELRCDPISGHTALYWYRQSLGQGLEFLIYFQGNSAPDKSGLPSDRFSAERTGGSVSTLTIQRTQQEDSAVYLCASSPESRGTEAFFGQGTRLTVV.

This CDR3 reads CASRIRGEETQYF. CDR3 in DNA: TGTGCCAGCAGAATCAGGGGAGAGGAGACCCAGTACTTC. This chain joins TRBV7-3 and TRBJ2-5, with a tentative D call TRBD1 (6 bases). Germline CDR1 and CDR2: SGHTA and FQGTGA. Trimming cost V 6 bases and J 5 bases, with 13 bases left between them. The CDR3 totals 13 residues. The full variable domain, rest sourced from reference TRBV7-3 and TRBJ2-5, is GAGVSQTPSNKVTEKGKYVELRCDPISGHTALYWYRQSLGQGPEFLIYFQGTGAADDSGLPNDRFFAVRPEGSVSTLKIQRTERGDSAVYLCASRIRGEETQYFGPGTRLLVL.

Only a few counts were recorded for this clone. This chain connects TRBV4-2 to TRBJ2-3, with 15 bases fitting TRBD2. In germline, CDR1 is LGHNA, CDR2 YNFKEQ. The J segment lost 3 bases and the V segment lost 4 bases, leaving 8 bases of the junction unmatched. This CDR3 has 18 amino acids. CDR3 in DNA: TGTGCCAGCAGCCTCGGGACTAGCGGGGGGAGGGTGACAGATACGCAGTATTTT. Translating gives CASSLGTSGGRVTDTQYF.

The V gene is TRBV4-2, the J gene TRBJ2-1; 7 nucleotides agree with TRBD2. The J segment lost 5 bases and the V segment lost 4 bases, leaving 11 bases of the junction unmatched. Germline V lookup: CDR1 LGHNA, CDR2 YNFKEQ. The CDR3 runs 16 residues. DNA for the CDR3: TGTGCCAGCAGCCCTCTTGGCCGGGGGGATCACAATGAGCAGTTCTTC. Translating it yields CASSPLGRGDHNEQFF.

The rearrangement links TRBV25-1 to TRBJ2-3; a weak D match, TRBD2 (5 bases). V was clipped by 4 bases and J by 4 bases, with 12 bases between them. Germline lookup yields CDR1 MGHDK and CDR2 SYGVNS. CDR3 length: 14 amino acids. Written as DNA, the CDR3 is TGTGCCAGCAGTGTAGGCTACGGGGCAGATACGCAGTATTTT. It specifies CASSVGYGADTQYF.